The 2 T cell receptor beta chains listed next were all sequenced from one sample in a study of T cells in Graves' hyperthyroidism and ophthalmopathy. Amplified TCR beta CDR3 regions came from RNA transcripts. The primer set for the first-round RT-PCR of the TCR CDR3 was HTBI. MiXCR, applied by TCRdb to the multiplex PCR reads, yields one record per CDR3 protein. Of some 510,000 distinct CDR3 sequences in the sample, roughly 20% were seen once. The sample comprised blood. The receptors originated from a man in his late teens or twenties with Graves' hyperthyroidism.

This clonotype has a handful of counts. This chain joins TRBV6-5 and TRBJ1-6; D gene unclear. V was trimmed by 0 bases and J by 1 base, leaving 13 bases between them. Looked up from germline, CDR1 is MNHEY and CDR2 is SVGAGI. The length of the CDR3 is 18 residues. In DNA form, the CDR3 reads TGTGCCAGCAGTTACTCATTCCGGGTCGTGTCCTATAATTCACCCCTCCACTTT. Residues: CASSYSFRVVSYNSPLHF.

This clonotype was counted between two and nine times. A much more abundant neighbour one base away suggests this may be a read error. J is TRBJ2-2 and V is TRBV6-1, with 13 bases that match TRBD2. This CDR3 comprises 19 residues. Germline CDR1 reads MNHNS; CDR2 reads SASEGT. The CDR3 reads CASSEARLAGGLNTGEPFF. The CDR3 DNA reads as TGTGCCAGCAGTGAAGCCCGACTAGCGGGGGGACTGAACACCGGGGAGCCGTTTTTT.